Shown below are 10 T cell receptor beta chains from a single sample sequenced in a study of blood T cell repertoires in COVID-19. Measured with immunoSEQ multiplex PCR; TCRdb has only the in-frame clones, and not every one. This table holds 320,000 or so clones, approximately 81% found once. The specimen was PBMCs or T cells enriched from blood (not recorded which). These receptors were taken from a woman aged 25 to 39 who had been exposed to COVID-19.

The CDR3 DNA follows: TGTGCCAGCAGCAGGAGTAGCGGGGGGGCTCGTGAGCAGTTCTTC. Protein product: CASSRSSGGAREQFF. V and J are TRBV3-1 (or the pseudogene TRBV3-2) and TRBJ2-1, with 11 nucleotides matching TRBD2. Germline V CDR1 and CDR2: LGHDT, YNNKEL (reference sequence). V dropped 5 bases and J dropped 9; count of bases not matched to a gene: 9. The CDR3 extends over 15 amino acids.

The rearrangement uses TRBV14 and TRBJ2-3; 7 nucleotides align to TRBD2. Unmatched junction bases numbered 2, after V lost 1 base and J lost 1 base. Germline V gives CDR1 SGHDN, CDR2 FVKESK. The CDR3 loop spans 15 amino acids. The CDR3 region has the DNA TGTGCCAGCAGCCAAGGCGGGAGTGGCACAGATACGCAGTATTTT. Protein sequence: CASSQGGSGTDTQYF.

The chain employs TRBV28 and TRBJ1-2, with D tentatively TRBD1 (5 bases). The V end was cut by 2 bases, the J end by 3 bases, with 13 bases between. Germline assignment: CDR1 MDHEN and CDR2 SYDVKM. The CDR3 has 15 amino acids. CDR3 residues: CASSLEAGYYYGYTF. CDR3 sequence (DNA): TGTGCCAGCAGTTTAGAGGCAGGGTATTACTATGGCTACACCTTC.

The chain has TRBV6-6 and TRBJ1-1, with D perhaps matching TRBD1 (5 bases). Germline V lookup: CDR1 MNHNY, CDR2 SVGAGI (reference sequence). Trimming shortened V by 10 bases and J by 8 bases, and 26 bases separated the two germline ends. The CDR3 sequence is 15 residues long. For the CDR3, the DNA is TGTGCCACTCGTAACAGTAGGACACAACAAAGGGAAGCTTTCTTT. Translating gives CATRNSRTQQREAFF.

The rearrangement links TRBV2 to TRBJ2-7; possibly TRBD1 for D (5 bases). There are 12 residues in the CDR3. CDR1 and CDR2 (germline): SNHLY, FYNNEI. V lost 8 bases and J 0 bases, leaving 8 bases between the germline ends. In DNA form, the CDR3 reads TGTGCCAGCCAGGGCAGCTCCTACGAGCAGTACTTC. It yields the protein CASQGSSYEQYF.

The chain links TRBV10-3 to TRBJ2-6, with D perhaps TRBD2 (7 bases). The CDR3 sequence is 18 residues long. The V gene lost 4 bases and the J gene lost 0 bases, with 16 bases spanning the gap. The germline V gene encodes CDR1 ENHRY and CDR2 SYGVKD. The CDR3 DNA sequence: TGTGCCATCAGTGGGGGGGGGCCCACCCCCTCTGGGGCCAACGTCCTGACTTTC. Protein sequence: CAISGGGPTPSGANVLTF.

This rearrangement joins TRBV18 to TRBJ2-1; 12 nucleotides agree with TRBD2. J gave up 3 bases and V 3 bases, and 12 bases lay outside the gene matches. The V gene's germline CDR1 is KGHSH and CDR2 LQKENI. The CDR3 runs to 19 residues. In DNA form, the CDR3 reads TGTGCCAGCTCACCTCCGATGAGGACTAGCGGGAAACTCTACAATGAGCAGTTCTTC. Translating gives CASSPPMRTSGKLYNEQFF.

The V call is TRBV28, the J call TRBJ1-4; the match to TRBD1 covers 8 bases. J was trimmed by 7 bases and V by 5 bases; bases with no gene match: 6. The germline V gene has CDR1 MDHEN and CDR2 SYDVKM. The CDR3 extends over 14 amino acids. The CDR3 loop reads CASSNQGAGEKLFF. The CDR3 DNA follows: TGTGCCAGCAGTAACCAGGGGGCGGGTGAAAAACTGTTTTTT.

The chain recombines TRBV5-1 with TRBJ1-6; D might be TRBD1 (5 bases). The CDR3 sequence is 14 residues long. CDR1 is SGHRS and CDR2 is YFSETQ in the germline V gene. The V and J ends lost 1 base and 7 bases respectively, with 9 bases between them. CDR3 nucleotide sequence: TGCGCCAGCAGCTTGCAACAGGCGAATTCACCCCTCCACTTT. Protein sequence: CASSLQQANSPLHF.

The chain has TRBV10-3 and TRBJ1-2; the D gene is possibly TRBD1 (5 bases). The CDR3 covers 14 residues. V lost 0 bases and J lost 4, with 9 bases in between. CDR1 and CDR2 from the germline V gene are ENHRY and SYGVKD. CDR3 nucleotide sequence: TGTGCCATCAGTGAGTCGCTAGGGGTCTATGGCTACACCTTC. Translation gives CAISESLGVYGYTF.